This TCR beta chain was documented in a study of T-cell reconstitution after alpha-beta-depleted transplantation in children. The study's findings and limits: When one year had passed after transplant, most T-cell counts and diversity came from newly produced T cells. Some patients owed their high day-60 TCRbeta diversity to surviving recipient T cells and thymic progenitors. Roughly two months post-transplant, alpha-beta T cells reportedly originated from several hundred graft clones that had expanded.

The CDR3 covers 15 residues. CDR1 and CDR2 from the germline V gene are SGHNT and YENEEA. The V and J ends lost 4 bases and 7 bases respectively, with 16 bases between them. It was with unique molecular identifiers that the TCRbeta library was prepared. From the PCR reads, TCRdb called clonotypes with MiXCR, one entry per CDR3 protein. The data show 250,000 to 400,000 distinct CDR3 sequences, around 25% seen once. With regard to this clonotype: The antigen remains undetermined.

V usage is TRBV11-3 and J usage is TRBJ2-2; possible D gene TRBD2, 6 bases. This specimen consisted of PBMCs, mostly from graft donor cells, obtained 180 days after TCRalphabeta/CD19-depleted stem cell transplant. The origin of this receptor is a male patient aged 10-17 years who had a stem cell transplant for acute lymphoblastic leukemia, so the T cells may come from the graft donor. The CDR3 DNA is TGTGCCAGCAGCTCTCCGGGACTTCTACACGGGGAGCTGTTTTTT. Its translation is CASSSPGLLHGELFF.